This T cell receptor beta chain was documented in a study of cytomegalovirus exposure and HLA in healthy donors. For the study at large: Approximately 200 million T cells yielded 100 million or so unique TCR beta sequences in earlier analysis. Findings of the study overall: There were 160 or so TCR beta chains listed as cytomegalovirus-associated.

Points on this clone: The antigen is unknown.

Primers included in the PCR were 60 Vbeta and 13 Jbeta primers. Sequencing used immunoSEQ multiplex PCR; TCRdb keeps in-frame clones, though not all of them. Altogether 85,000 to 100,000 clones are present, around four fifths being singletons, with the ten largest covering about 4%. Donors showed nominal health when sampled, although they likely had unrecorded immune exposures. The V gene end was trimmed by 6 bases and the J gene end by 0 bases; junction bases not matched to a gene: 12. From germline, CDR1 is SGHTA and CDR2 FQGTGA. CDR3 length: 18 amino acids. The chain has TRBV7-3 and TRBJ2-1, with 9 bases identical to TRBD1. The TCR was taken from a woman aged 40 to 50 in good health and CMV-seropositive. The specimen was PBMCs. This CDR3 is CASSHTGTGMSSYNEQFF. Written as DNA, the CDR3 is TGTGCCAGCAGTCATACCGGGACAGGGATGAGCTCCTACAATGAGCAGTTCTTC. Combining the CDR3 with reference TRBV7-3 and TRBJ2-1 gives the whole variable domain GAGVSQTPSNKVTEKGKYVELRCDPISGHTALYWYRQSLGQGPEFLIYFQGTGAADDSGLPNDRFFAVRPEGSVSTLKIQRTERGDSAVYLCASSHTGTGMSSYNEQFFGPGTRLTVL.